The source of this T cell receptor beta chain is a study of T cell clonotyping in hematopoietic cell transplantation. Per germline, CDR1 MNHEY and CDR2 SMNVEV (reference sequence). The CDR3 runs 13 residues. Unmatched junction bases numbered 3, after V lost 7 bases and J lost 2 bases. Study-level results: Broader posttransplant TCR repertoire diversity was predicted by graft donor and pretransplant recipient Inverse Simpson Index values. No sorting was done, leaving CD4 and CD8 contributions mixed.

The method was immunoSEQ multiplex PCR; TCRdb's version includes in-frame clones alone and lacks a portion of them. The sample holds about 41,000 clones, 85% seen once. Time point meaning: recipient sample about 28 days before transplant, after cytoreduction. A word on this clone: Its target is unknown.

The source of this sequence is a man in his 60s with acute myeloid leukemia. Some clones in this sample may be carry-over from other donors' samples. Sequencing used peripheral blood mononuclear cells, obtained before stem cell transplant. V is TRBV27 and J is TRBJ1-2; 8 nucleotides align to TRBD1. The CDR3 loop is CASMTGDNYGYTF. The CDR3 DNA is TGTGCCAGCATGACAGGGGACAACTATGGCTACACCTTC.